This T cell receptor beta chain was profiled in a study of T cell responses to AZD1222 COVID-19 vaccine (dated by TCRdb to about 2021). About the investigation overall: AZD1222 recipients whose second dose came at about 4 weeks and those whose second dose came at about 12 weeks were combined into one group, since spike-specific TCR depth and breadth did not differ between the two schedules. A total of just over 230 trial participants underwent TCR sequencing, of whom some 200 had received two doses of AZD1222 and approximately 25 had received two doses of the MenACWY control vaccine. Trial participants were enrolled by age into subgroups of 18-55, 56-69 and 70-plus years, and around 140, 26 and 57 TCR-sequenced participants, respectively, were included in these subgroups. What the work shows at the level of the full study, not this receptor alone: CD4 TCRs associated with the vaccine covered the entire spike protein, and the dominant responses were in regions 160-218 and 743-854. Because no day 14 peak-response samples were available, repertoires were characterized only after the peak T cell response. Epitopes outside the regions mutated in the B.1.351 and B.1.1.7 variants were reportedly recognized by nearly half of the unique spike-specific TCRs. Participants were mostly white British, with more females than males. The authors suggested clonal diversity may have been underestimated. Only five to seven AZD1222 recipients were SARS-CoV-2 seropositive at baseline, limiting conclusions about previously exposed vaccinees. After two AZD1222 doses, spike-specific TCR breadth and depth were significantly higher than at day 0 and than in MenACWY recipients. The 56-69-year group was small, and its depth increase did not reach significance, likely because of low power.

About this clone itself: The specificity of this receptor is unknown. No base quality information exists; no much larger clone differs at one position.

Per the germline V gene (reference sequence), WNHNN is the CDR1 and SYGVQD is the CDR2. V loses 6 bases of germline sequence and J loses 8 bases, and the interval between the two ends is 19 bases. The cysteine opens and the phenylalanine closes a CDR3 of 14 amino acids. The only DNA kept is the CDR3, 42 bases in frame from the first base. The CDR3 regions of human TCRbeta chains were subjected to immunosequencing. Per the original workflow: Repertoire TCRs were matched against a reference library of SARS-CoV-2-specific TCRs generated with the MIRA antigen-specificity platform. Breadth meant the fraction of unique TCRs that were SARS-CoV-2-associated, whereas depth meant the fraction of total T cells that were SARS-CoV-2-associated. Each spike-specific TCR was assigned to its reactive spike region and to a CD4 or CD8 class using the MIRA data. Log10-transformed breadth and depth values were compared by one-way ANOVA with Sidak's multiple comparisons tests. Not all clones reach the TCRdb copy of this immuneACCESS table, which keeps in-frame sequences only. Checked studies attribute under half of the gap to unresolved V genes and leave the rest unexplained. V, J and clone size reflect that table, while D and trimming were determined from the DNA. Counted in this sample were about 140,000 clones; around 90% of them appeared once. 1.5% to 2% of the sample comes from the top ten.

What this sample's time point label stands for: baseline before first vaccination. Vaccinee samples came from UK trials COV001 and COV002, including a single-blind randomized controlled phase 2/3 trial of AZD1222 (ChAdOx1 nCoV-19) in healthy adults. Trial participant PBMC samples were collected at day 0 and day 28 after the second dose for TCRbeta chain sequencing. This TCR was recovered from an adult in good health. The chain is encoded by TRBV10-1 joined to TRBJ1-1; no D segment can be confidently identified. Sample: peripheral blood, taken on day 0 of AZD1222 vaccination. The CDR3 region has the sequence CASRQDTSPGEAFF. The bases read TGCGCCAGCAGACAAGACACGTCCCCTGGGGAAGCTTTCTTT.